These T cell receptor beta chains were read from a single sample in a study of T cell responses to AZD1222 COVID-19 vaccine. Some clones are missing from TCRdb's copy, which holds only in-frame ones; the method was immunoSEQ multiplex PCR. The data contain about 120,000 clones, roughly 90% of them seen just once; the ten biggest clones take up around 7.1%. This sample comprised peripheral blood, obtained 28 days after the second AZD1222 dose. Every receptor here comes from an adult who received the AZD1222 COVID-19 vaccine. The CDR3 runs from the conserved cysteine through the conserved F or W. A D gene is named only where the DNA matches it firmly. Only part of the rows carry a size: once, few, many, or a class if the clone is expanded.

NA,NA,TRBJ2-3,TRBV5-6,CASSQMGDTQYF,TGTGCCAGCAGCCAAATGGGAGATACGCAGTATTTT
once,NA,TRBJ1-5,TRBV4-1,CASSHQGHQPQHF,TGCGCCAGCAGCCACCAGGGACATCAGCCCCAGCATTTT
NA,TRBD2,TRBJ2-7,TRBV6-2/TRBV6-3,CASSFSGESYEQYF,TGTGCCAGCAGTTTCAGCGGGGAGAGCTACGAGCAGTACTTC
NA,TRBD1,TRBJ1-3,TRBV11-3,CASSPHRGTGNTIYF,TGTGCCAGCAGCCCACACAGGGGGACTGGAAACACCATATATTTT
NA,NA,TRBJ2-3,TRBV5-6,CASSPSTNTQYF,TGTGCCAGCAGCCCCTCCACAAATACGCAGTATTTT
NA,TRBD2,TRBJ2-7,TRBV7-2,CASSLEIGLAYEQYF,TGTGCCAGCAGCTTAGAGATTGGACTAGCCTACGAGCAGTACTTC
NA,TRBD1,TRBJ1-3,TRBV5-1,CASSPSRTDRASGNTIYF,TGCGCCAGCAGCCCTTCGCGAACCGACAGGGCGTCTGGAAACACCATATATTTT
NA,NA,TRBJ1-2,TRBV11-3,CASSLGRDLYGYTF,TGTGCCAGCAGCCTAGGGAGGGACCTCTATGGCTACACCTTC
once,NA,TRBJ2-7,TRBV20-1,CSASGGLGSYEQYF,TGCAGTGCTAGTGGTGGGCTAGGCTCCTACGAGCAGTACTTC
NA,NA,TRBJ2-3,TRBV7-6,CASSLEAVSTDTQYF,TGTGCCAGCAGCTTAGAGGCGGTCAGCACAGATACGCAGTATTTT
NA,NA,TRBJ2-1,TRBV10-3,CAISESQDYNEQFF,TGTGCCATCAGTGAGTCTCAGGACTACAATGAGCAGTTCTTC
NA,NA,TRBJ1-2,TRBV28,CASRMGHPNYGYTF,TGTGCCAGCAGGATGGGACATCCTAACTATGGCTACACCTTC
NA,NA,TRBJ2-7,TRBV3-1/TRBV3-2,CASSVSYEQYF,TGTGCCAGCAGCGTCAGCTACGAGCAGTACTTC
NA,TRBD1,TRBJ1-1,TRBV2,CASDPGQGNTEAFF,TGTGCCAGCGATCCGGGACAGGGGAACACTGAAGCTTTCTTT
NA,TRBD2,TRBJ2-1,TRBV6-7,CASSYPGLAGQGNEQFF,TGTGCCAGCAGTTACCCCGGACTAGCGGGCCAGGGGAATGAGCAGTTCTTC
NA,NA,TRBJ1-5,TRBV7-8,CASSLWAGDNQPQHF,TGTGCCAGCAGCTTATGGGCAGGGGATAATCAGCCCCAGCATTTT
NA,TRBD1,TRBJ1-1,TRBV7-8,CASSLRGHQNTEAFF,TGTGCCAGCAGCTTGAGGGGGCATCAGAACACTGAAGCTTTCTTT
NA,NA,TRBJ2-3,TRBV9,CASSVTDGARGQYF,TGTGCCAGCAGCGTTACAGACGGGGCCAGGGGGCAGTATTTT
once,NA,TRBJ1-4,TRBV6-1,CASSEGDGRYEKLFF,TGTGCCAGCAGTGAAGGTGATGGACGATACGAAAAACTGTTTTTT
few,NA,TRBJ1-5,TRBV7-7,CASSPGAGWSNQPQHF,TGTGCTAGCAGCCCAGGAGCGGGTTGGAGCAATCAGCCCCAGCATTTT
NA,TRBD2,TRBJ2-3,TRBV6-5,CASSSRAGFDTDTQYF,TGTGCCAGCAGTTCGCGAGCGGGATTCGACACAGATACGCAGTATTTT
NA,TRBD1,TRBJ2-7,TRBV2,CASTGLGTGAYEQYF,TGTGCCAGCACTGGTTTGGGGACAGGGGCCTACGAGCAGTACTTC
NA,NA,TRBJ1-5,TRBV18,CASSPGESQPQHF,TGTGCCAGCTCACCCGGGGAGAGCCAGCCCCAGCATTTT
NA,NA,TRBJ2-7,TRBV11-2,CASSLNGSPPYEQYF,TGTGCCAGCAGCTTAAATGGCTCTCCCCCCTACGAGCAGTACTTC
NA,NA,TRBJ2-3,TRBV27,CASSPSGTPGDTQYF,TGTGCCAGCAGTCCATCCGGGACACCAGGGGATACGCAGTATTTT
NA,NA,TRBJ1-6,TRBV6-1,CASSEEEGGPYNSPLHF,TGTGCCAGCAGTGAAGAGGAGGGAGGGCCCTATAATTCACCCCTCCACTTT
NA,TRBD2,TRBJ2-7,TRBV29-1,CSVHGLLAGGPYEQYF,TGCAGCGTTCACGGCCTTTTAGCGGGAGGGCCCTACGAGCAGTACTTC
NA,NA,TRBJ1-4,TRBV9,CASSVVLGDYNEKLFF,TGTGCCAGCAGCGTAGTTCTCGGGGATTATAATGAAAAACTGTTTTTT
NA,TRBD2,TRBJ2-7,TRBV11-2,CASSLERLAGASYEQYF,TGTGCCAGCAGCTTAGAACGCCTAGCGGGGGCCTCCTACGAGCAGTACTTC
NA,NA,TRBJ2-5,TRBV11-1,CASSSRVERETQYF,TGTGCCAGCAGCTCGAGGGTGGAAAGGGAGACCCAGTACTTC
NA,TRBD1,TRBJ2-7,TRBV6-1,CASSERGTGYYEQYF,TGTGCCAGCAGTGAAAGGGGGACAGGGTACTACGAGCAGTACTTC
NA,NA,TRBJ2-2,TRBV4-2,CASSQETRNTGELFF,TGTGCCAGCAGCCAAGAGACTCGGAACACCGGGGAGCTGTTTTTT
NA,NA,TRBJ2-3,TRBV25-1,CAVSLTGTDTQYF,TGTGCGGTCTCTCTTACAGGTACAGATACGCAGTATTTT
NA,TRBD1,TRBJ2-3,TRBV19,CASSREGAGTDTQYF,TGTGCCAGTAGTCGCGAGGGGGCGGGCACAGATACGCAGTATTTT
NA,TRBD2,TRBJ2-3,TRBV9,CASSVGREDSTDTQYF,TGTGCCAGCAGCGTAGGACGGGAGGATAGCACAGATACGCAGTATTTT
once,TRBD1,TRBJ2-7,TRBV5-5,CASSLAQGDPYEQYF,TGTGCCAGCAGCTTGGCACAGGGGGATCCCTACGAGCAGTACTTC
NA,TRBD2,TRBJ2-3,TRBV7-9,CASSLGRGADTQYF,TGTGCCAGCAGCTTAGGACGGGGGGCAGATACGCAGTATTTT
NA,NA,TRBJ1-2,TRBV30,CAWSRARDYGYTF,TGTGCCTGGAGTCGGGCCAGGGACTATGGCTACACCTTC
NA,TRBD2,TRBJ2-2,TRBV7-9,CASSWLAGVWTGELFF,TGTGCCAGCAGCTGGCTAGCGGGGGTGTGGACCGGGGAGCTGTTTTTT
NA,TRBD1,TRBJ1-1,TRBV11-3,CASSLDRWGQGYEAFF,TGTGCCAGCAGCTTAGACCGATGGGGACAGGGGTATGAAGCTTTCTTT